This T cell receptor (beta chain) came from a study of regulatory T cells in long-lasting Graves disease. About the study: The criterion for persistent Graves' disease was over 5 years of antithyroid drugs with positive TSH receptor antibodies.

This CDR3 is 13 amino acids long. V was cut by 2 bases and J by 6 bases, with 11 bases left in between. Per germline, CDR1 GTSNPN and CDR2 SVGIG (reference sequence). Time point in this sample: persistent/refractory GD, antithyroid drugs over 5 years with positive TRAb. The TCR library was prepared using RNA isolated from PBMCs. Findings and limits, study-wide: Relative to new patients (roughly 980), persistent patients exhibited greater sharing of public clonotypes (approximately 2,800). Samples came from peripheral blood alone, without thyroid tissue. Preferential use of TRBV28, TRBJ1-2 and TRBJ2-5 was seen in persistent disease.

CDR3 regions were amplified by Arm-PCR using iRepertoire HTBI primers to build TCR beta libraries. A single record per CDR3 protein comes from TCRdb applying MiXCR to the multiplex PCR reads. The sample records about half a million distinct CDR3 sequences, under 25% being singletons. Note on this clonotype: Its antigen remains unknown.

The sequence derives from a female donor with Graves disease. The rearrangement uses TRBV30 and TRBJ2-1, with a possible D match to TRBD2 (5 bases). Here the sequenced sample was peripheral blood mononuclear cells (PBMCs), taken when the disease was refractory, from a patient treated with antithyroid drugs. The CDR3 bases are TGTGCCTGGAGTAAGCGGTGGTCCAATGAGCAGTTCTTC. Amino acids: CAWSKRWSNEQFF.